This T cell receptor beta chain was retrieved from a study of tissue T cells after allogeneic stem cell transplantation. CDR1 NNHNN and CDR2 SYGAGS come from the germline V gene (reference sequence). This CDR3 is built from 12 residues. V trimming: 3 bases; J trimming: 10 bases; junction bases outside the gene matches: 2. The method was immunoSEQ multiplex PCR; TCRdb's version includes in-frame clones alone and lacks a portion of them. This table holds more than 45,000 clones, 73% found once. Of note for this clone: Mouse gene names and germline throughout. From the germline J gene comes the end of the CDR3, since the read stops 1 residue before it.

The sample taken for sequencing was sorted cells pooled from one or two spleens. The genes are TRBV13-2 and TRBJ2-1; TRBD2 aligns across 9 bases. The origin of this receptor is a pool of C57BL/6 mice in good health. The CDR3 bases that were read are TGTGCCAGCGGTGCCACTGGGGGGGAGCAGTTC. Translating gives CASGATGGEQF. The full CDR3 protein is CASGATGGEQFF.